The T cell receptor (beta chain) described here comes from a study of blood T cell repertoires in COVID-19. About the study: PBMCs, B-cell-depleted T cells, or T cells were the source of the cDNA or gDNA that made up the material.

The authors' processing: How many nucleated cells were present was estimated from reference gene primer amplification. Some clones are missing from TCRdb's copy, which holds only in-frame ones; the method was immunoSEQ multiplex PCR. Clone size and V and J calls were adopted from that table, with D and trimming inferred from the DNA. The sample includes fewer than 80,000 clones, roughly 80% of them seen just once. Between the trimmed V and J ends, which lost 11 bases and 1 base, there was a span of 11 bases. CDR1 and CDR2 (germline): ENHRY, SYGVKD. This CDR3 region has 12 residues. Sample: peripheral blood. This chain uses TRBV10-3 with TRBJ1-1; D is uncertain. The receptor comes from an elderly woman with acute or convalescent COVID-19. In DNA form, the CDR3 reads TGTGCCGTCAACCAAGCGAACACTGAAGCTTTCTTT. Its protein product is CAVNQANTEAFF.